One sample yielded the 27 T cell receptor beta chains listed below, sequenced in a study of shared clonotypes between healthy human individuals. The naive CD8 population came from CD45RO-negative cells selected for CCR7, without terminally differentiated effector memory CD45RA+ cells. This table comes from immunoSEQ multiplex PCR, and its TCRdb copy is limited to in-frame clones, with some not included. Of about 2 million clones listed, over 85% are singletons. Sequencing used naive CD8+ T cells sorted from blood. Receptors were obtained from a young man in good health.

V gene TRBV27 combines with J gene TRBJ2-5; TRBD1 matches 8 bases. The CDR3 contains 15 residues. Germline lookup yields CDR1 MNHEY and CDR2 SMNVEV (reference sequence). The trim removed 3 bases at V and 2 bases at J, leaving 5 bases unmatched. The DNA for the CDR3 is TGTGCCAGCAGTTTGTACAGGGGGGCGCAAGAGACCCAGTACTTC. As protein: CASSLYRGAQETQYF.

The chain recombines TRBV30 with TRBJ2-5; possible D gene TRBD2, 5 bases. Trimming took off 0 bases at V and 1 base at J, with 9 bases between the two ends. This CDR3 has 14 amino acids. CDR1 and CDR2 (germline): GTSNPN, SVGIG (reference sequence). The chain's CDR3 is CAWSVRGIQETQYF. CDR3 bases: TGTGCCTGGAGTGTACGGGGAATCCAAGAGACCCAGTACTTC.

V gene TRBV10-3 combines with J gene TRBJ1-1; 7 bases fit TRBD1. The germline V gene encodes CDR1 ENHRY and CDR2 SYGVKD. The CDR3 spans 18 residues. Trimming at V came to 3 bases and at J to 1 base, leaving 14 bases not matched to a gene. The CDR3 spells CAISDSPWRTGGNTEAFF. CDR3 bases: TGTGCCATCAGTGATTCCCCGTGGAGGACAGGCGGGAACACTGAAGCTTTCTTT.

For this clone: This sample includes further DNA sequences coding for the same CDR3. The CDR3 reads CASSYGVYNEQFF. In nucleotides, the CDR3 is TGTGCCAGCAGTTACGGGGTTTACAATGAGCAGTTCTTC. J is TRBJ2-1 and V is TRBV6-5; the D is unclear. This CDR3 region has 13 residues. Trimming pared 2 bases from V and 4 bases from J, leaving 6 bases between. Germline V gives CDR1 MNHEY, CDR2 SVGAGI.

The chain has TRBV5-6 and TRBJ2-4, with 7 nucleotides matching TRBD1. The CDR3 is 14 amino acids. Germline values: CDR1 SGHDT, CDR2 YYEEEE. Losses at the gene ends were 1 base for V and 5 bases for J; bases not matched to a gene: 3. Here the CDR3 reads CASSLQGDENIQYF. As DNA, the CDR3 is TGTGCCAGCAGCTTGCAGGGGGACGAAAACATTCAGTACTTC.

The chain joins TRBV10-3 to TRBJ2-5; TRBD1 matches at 9 bases. The CDR3 extends over 14 amino acids. The ends lost 3 bases at V and 5 bases at J; junction bases unmatched: 4. Germline V CDR1 and CDR2: ENHRY, SYGVKD. The CDR3 sequence is CAISETGGMETQYF. In DNA, the CDR3 is TGTGCCATCAGTGAAACAGGGGGCATGGAGACCCAGTACTTC.

This chain links TRBV5-1 with TRBJ2-7; D call uncertain. This CDR3 is built from 13 residues. Germline CDR1 and CDR2: SGHRS and YFSETQ. The V gene lost 4 bases and the J gene lost 4 bases, with 12 bases spanning the gap. The CDR3 DNA reads as TGCGCCAGCAGCCCATCCTCCCTTTACGAGCAGTACTTC. This encodes CASSPSSLYEQYF.

The chain carries TRBV11-2 and TRBJ2-7; D remains unclear. From germline, CDR1 is SGHAT and CDR2 FQNNGV. Trimming left V 6 bases short and J 2 bases short, with 8 bases between. The CDR3 runs 12 residues. The CDR3 here is CASRGPTYEQYF. CDR3 sequence (DNA): TGTGCCAGCAGGGGCCCTACCTACGAGCAGTACTTC.

The CDR3 protein is CASSQDQAGVVDTQYF. In DNA, the CDR3 is TGCGCCAGCAGCCAAGATCAGGCGGGGGTAGTAGATACGCAGTATTTT. The chain joins TRBV4-3 to TRBJ2-3; 7 bases align to TRBD2. The CDR3 length is 16 residues. The V gene's germline CDR1 is LGHNA and CDR2 YSLEER. V dropped 0 bases and J dropped 5; count of bases not matched to a gene: 8.

V usage is TRBV7-9 and J usage is TRBJ2-7; 9 bases match TRBD2. This CDR3 has 17 residues. V gave up 5 bases and J gave up 2 bases; unmatched junction bases: 13. CDR1 SEHNR and CDR2 FQNEAQ come from the germline V gene (reference sequence). The CDR3 protein is CASSPHPGLAPAYEQYF. The CDR3 coding sequence is TGTGCCAGCAGCCCCCACCCAGGACTAGCGCCCGCCTACGAGCAGTACTTC. Looking up the rest from reference TRBV7-9 and TRBJ2-7 gives the full variable domain: DTGVSQNPRHKITKRGQNVTFRCDPISEHNRLYWYRQTLGQGPEFLTYFQNEAQLEKSRLLSDRFSAERPKGSFSTLEIQRTEQGDSAMYLCASSPHPGLAPAYEQYFGPGTRLTVT.

This chain links TRBV9 with TRBJ2-1; D might be TRBD1 or TRBD2, each matching 5 bases. The V gene lost 0 bases and the J gene lost 9 bases, with 16 bases spanning the gap. CDR1 SGDLS and CDR2 YYNGEE come from the germline V gene. There are 15 residues in the CDR3. CDR3 bases: TGTGCCAGCAGCGTAGCTGGGCAGGGAGACGGTGAGCAGTTCTTC. This translates into CASSVAGQGDGEQFF.

The rearrangement joins TRBV4-1 to TRBJ1-2; possible D gene TRBD1, 5 bases. Germline V lookup: CDR1 MGHRA, CDR2 YSYEKL. The CDR3 runs 15 residues. Trimming pared 0 bases from V and 0 bases from J, leaving 8 bases between. CDR3 nucleotides: TGCGCCAGCAGCCAAGAAGACAGCCCTAACTATGGCTACACCTTC. It specifies CASSQEDSPNYGYTF.

The rearrangement joins TRBV2 to TRBJ1-2; 7 bases map to TRBD1. V was pared by 3 bases and J by 2 bases, with 3 bases of the junction left unmatched. The CDR3 spans 14 residues. Germline CDR1 and CDR2: SNHLY and FYNNEI. In DNA, the CDR3 is TGTGCCAGCAGTGAGGAGGGGGCGAACTATGGCTACACCTTC. Amino acid sequence: CASSEEGANYGYTF.

The V and J genes are TRBV10-3 and TRBJ2-3, with 7 bases fitting TRBD1. From germline, CDR1 is ENHRY and CDR2 SYGVKD. J lost 0 bases, V lost 2 bases, and 14 bases had no gene match. CDR3 length equals 19 residues. CDR3 protein: CAISEPTTRQGSSTDTQYF. The CDR3, as DNA: TGTGCCATCAGTGAGCCAACCACTAGACAGGGTAGTAGCACAGATACGCAGTATTTT.

This sequence joins TRBV28 and TRBJ1-1; no clear D gene. With 1 base removed from V and 1 base from J, the gap between germline ends came to 10 bases. This CDR3 region has 15 residues. The V gene's germline CDR1 is MDHEN and CDR2 SYDVKM. The CDR3 protein is CASSLYQETNTEAFF. The CDR3 DNA sequence: TGTGCCAGCAGTTTATATCAGGAGACGAACACTGAAGCTTTCTTT. The complete variable domain, with remaining parts taken from reference TRBV28 and TRBJ1-1, reads DVKVTQSSRYLVKRTGEKVFLECVQDMDHENMFWYRQDPGLGLRLIYFSYDVKMKEKGDIPEGYSVSREKKERFSLILESASTNQTSMYLCASSLYQETNTEAFFGQGTRLTVV.

The chain couples TRBV5-4 to TRBJ2-3; 10 bases are shared with TRBD2. V shed 4 bases and J 4 bases; nucleotides not matched to a gene: 12. This CDR3 region has 17 residues. Germline-derived CDR1 and CDR2 are SGHNT and YYREEE (reference sequence). The CDR3 sequence: CASSQPPGTSEADTQYF. The CDR3 nucleotides read TGTGCCAGCAGCCAACCCCCAGGGACTAGCGAAGCAGATACGCAGTATTTT.

As to this clone: The sample has other DNA sequences that encode this CDR3 too. The V gene is TRBV27, the J gene TRBJ1-1; the D gene is possibly TRBD1 (5 bases). Deletions cut 3 bases from V and 0 bases from J, with 8 bases between. The CDR3 contains 14 residues. Germline CDR1 reads MNHEY; CDR2 reads SMNVEV (reference sequence). The CDR3 coding sequence is TGTGCCAGCAGTTTCCAGGGAATGAACACTGAAGCTTTCTTT. It is translated as CASSFQGMNTEAFF.

The CDR3 DNA follows: TGTGCCAGCAGCGAACAGGGGCTCTCCTACGAGCAGTACTTC. It is translated as CASSEQGLSYEQYF. The V and J genes are TRBV13 and TRBJ2-7, with TRBD1 matching over 7 bases. J was trimmed by 0 bases and V by 5 bases; bases with no gene match: 4. The CDR3 runs to 14 residues. Germline CDR1 and CDR2: PRHDT and FYEKMQ (reference sequence).

The chain couples TRBV27 to TRBJ2-7, with D uncertain. Trimming cost V 0 bases and J 0 bases, with 12 bases left between them. This CDR3 comprises 16 residues. The germline gives CDR1 MNHEY, CDR2 SMNVEV (reference sequence). CDR3 DNA sequence: TGTGCCAGCAGTTTATCGAATCCCCGGAGCTCCTACGAGCAGTACTTC. Amino acids: CASSLSNPRSSYEQYF.

V gene TRBV6-6 combines with J gene TRBJ2-3, with D tentatively TRBD2 (6 bases). Trimming removed 0 bases from V and 4 bases from J, with 8 bases in between. The germline CDR1 and CDR2 sequences are MNHNY and SVGAGI (reference sequence). The CDR3 runs 14 residues. The CDR3 DNA is TGTGCCAGCAGTTACTCGCCTAGCGCAGATACGCAGTATTTT. Its protein product is CASSYSPSADTQYF.

The V gene is TRBV15, the J gene TRBJ1-4; D perhaps matches TRBD1 (6 bases). The CDR3 runs to 18 residues. Germline V gene lookup returns CDR1 LNHNV and CDR2 YYDKDF (reference sequence). Trimming pared 5 bases from V and 0 bases from J, leaving 19 bases between. For the CDR3, the DNA is TGTGCCACCAGCCTGACCGTACCTTCAGGGGCAACTAATGAAAAACTGTTTTTT. This codes for CATSLTVPSGATNEKLFF. Full variable domain (remainder filled in from reference TRBV15 and TRBJ1-4): DAMVIQNPRYQVTQFGKPVTLSCSQTLNHNVMYWYQQKSSQAPKLLFHYYDKDFNNEADTPDNFQSRRPNTSFCFLDIRSPGLGDTAMYLCATSLTVPSGATNEKLFFGSGTQLSVL.

V usage is TRBV7-8 and J usage is TRBJ2-6; no clear D. This CDR3 spans 17 amino acids. CDR1 and CDR2 (germline): SGHVS, FQNEAQ. Trimming removed 4 bases at V and 4 bases at J, with 17 bases between. The CDR3 DNA reads TGTGCCAGCAGCTCTTTCTCGACGGAAGCCGGGGCCAACGTCCTGACTTTC. It yields the protein CASSSFSTEAGANVLTF.

In regard to this clone: Other DNA variants within this sample encode the same CDR3. This rearrangement joins TRBV9 to TRBJ2-3; tentatively, D is TRBD2 (6 bases). Germline V gives CDR1 SGDLS, CDR2 YYNGEE. This CDR3 has 14 amino acids. The V gene lost 3 bases and the J gene lost 0 bases, with 8 bases spanning the gap. Here the CDR3 DNA reads TGTGCCAGCAGCGGTAGCGGTAGCACAGATACGCAGTATTTT. Translation: CASSGSGSTDTQYF.

In its sample, this clone was seen once. The genes are TRBV29-1 and TRBJ1-2; D not certain. The CDR3 extends over 12 amino acids. The V and J ends lost 6 bases and 3 bases respectively, with 11 bases between them. Germline CDR1 and CDR2: SQVTM and ANQGSEA. The CDR3 protein is CSVLAPDYGYTF. In DNA form, the CDR3 reads TGCAGCGTGCTTGCCCCTGACTATGGCTACACCTTC.

The J gene is TRBJ2-7, the V gene TRBV5-4; TRBD1 might be the D (5 bases). With 0 bases removed from V and 4 bases from J, the gap between germline ends came to 11 bases. Germline V gives CDR1 SGHNT, CDR2 YYREEE (reference sequence). The CDR3 totals 14 residues. CDR3 sequence: CASSLGGSRYEQYF. The CDR3 DNA sequence: TGTGCCAGCAGCTTGGGGGGCTCTAGGTACGAGCAGTACTTC.

The genes are TRBV21-1 and TRBJ1-1; the D call in the table, TRBD1, was not verified against the DNA. TRBV21-1 is a pseudogene segment. The CDR3 is 10 residues long. The DNA of the CDR3 is TGTGCCAGCAGCCTCCACATCGTCCCCTTT. It specifies CASSLHIVPF.

This clone was seen a single time. The chain is built from TRBV4-3 and TRBJ1-1, with 10 positions matching TRBD1. Germline CDR1 reads LGHNA; CDR2 reads YSLEER. The J segment lost 7 bases and the V segment lost 4 bases, leaving 9 bases of the junction unmatched. The CDR3 covers 15 residues. The CDR3 region is CASSPRQGAYIEAFF. CDR3 in DNA: TGCGCCAGCAGCCCACGACAGGGGGCGTATATTGAAGCTTTCTTT.